The text below deals with one T cell receptor beta chain. As yet, its antigen is unknown. The data stem from a study of CD8 T cells in ankylosing spondylitis. Making the TCR beta libraries involved quantitative 5'-RACE with molecular barcodes. In TCRdb, the 5' RACE reads were re-called with MiXCR into one record per CDR3 protein. The profile shows about 140,000 distinct CDR3 sequences, 7.5% to 9.5% of them singletons. The CDR3 loop spans 14 amino acids. The ends were cut back, 5 bases at V and 8 bases at J, with 16 bases in the middle. The germline gives CDR1 SGHAT, CDR2 FQNNGV. The study's findings and limits: Existing reports had already noted some motif variants in reactive arthritis synovial fluid and blood. CD8+ disease-linked clones were present at relatively low frequencies in blood. Seemingly characteristic of ankylosing spondylitis blood was a TCR beta motif consisting of eight highly homologous variants.

V gene TRBV11-2 combines with J gene TRBJ2-1; TRBD2 is a possible D gene (8 bases). The TCR sequence derives from a male donor with ankylosing spondylitis. The sample consisted of synovial fluid, either unsorted or a sorted T cell fraction (not recorded which). This CDR3 reads CASSPREGAYEQFF. In DNA, the CDR3 is TGTGCCAGCAGCCCCCGGGAGGGGGCATATGAGCAGTTCTTC.